Below, 23 T cell receptor beta chains from the same sample are listed, as sequenced in a study of control samples from healthy donors and cancer patients. Clones were read by immunoSEQ multiplex PCR, and TCRdb kept only the in-frame ones, dropping some. This table holds about 130,000 clones, 80% to 95% found once. Sequencing was performed on blood. Source of these receptors: a man in his forties in good health.

The chain uses TRBV7-9 and TRBJ1-4, with 9 bases lining up with TRBD1. The CDR3 runs 13 residues. V shed 10 bases and J 8 bases; nucleotides not matched to a gene: 8. Germline V lookup: CDR1 SEHNR, CDR2 FQNEAQ (reference sequence). The CDR3 sequence is CAIEDRGDEKLFF. CDR3 DNA sequence: TGTGCCATCGAGGACAGGGGAGACGAAAAACTGTTTTTT.

The chain employs TRBV5-6 and TRBJ1-2; the D is unclear. The CDR3 sequence is 15 residues long. The V end was cut by 0 bases, the J end by 0 bases, with 9 bases between. Germline V gives CDR1 SGHDT, CDR2 YYEEEE. CDR3 sequence (DNA): TGTGCCAGCAGCTTGGTGGGAGAGGCTAACTATGGCTACACCTTC. Translation: CASSLVGEANYGYTF.

This chain uses TRBV5-6 with TRBJ1-5, with D possibly being TRBD1 (5 bases). The CDR3 runs 15 residues. Trimming cost V 1 base and J 2 bases, with 10 bases left between them. The germline gives CDR1 SGHDT, CDR2 YYEEEE. CDR3 in amino acids: CASSLWGQGNQPQHF. CDR3 coding DNA: TGTGCCAGCAGCTTGTGGGGCCAGGGCAATCAGCCCCAGCATTTT.

This clone has only one observation. The V gene is TRBV9, the J gene TRBJ2-4, with TRBD2 matching over 11 bases. Losses at the gene ends were 3 bases for V and 7 bases for J; bases not matched to a gene: 3. The V gene's germline CDR1 is SGDLS and CDR2 YYNGEE. The CDR3 has 14 amino acids. CDR3 in amino acids: CASSASGGSNIQYF. The CDR3, as DNA: TGTGCCAGCAGCGCTAGCGGGGGGAGCAACATTCAGTACTTC.

This sequence joins TRBV5-4 and TRBJ1-1, with 8 bases lining up with TRBD1. This CDR3 region has 14 residues. Trimming removed 6 bases from V and 7 bases from J; junction bases left unmatched: 11. The germline gives CDR1 SGHNT, CDR2 YYREEE (reference sequence). CDR3 protein: CASNKGRGQDEAFF. In nucleotides, the CDR3 is TGTGCCAGCAACAAGGGCAGGGGGCAAGATGAAGCTTTCTTT.

V and J are TRBV11-2 and TRBJ2-3; TRBD1 aligns across 12 bases. The CDR3 runs to 18 residues. V was pared by 4 bases and J by 0 bases, with 8 bases of the junction left unmatched. The germline V gene encodes CDR1 SGHAT and CDR2 FQNNGV. CDR3 amino acids: CASSSRPGQGASTDTQYF. Written as DNA, the CDR3 is TGTGCCAGCAGCTCCCGCCCGGGACAGGGGGCCAGCACAGATACGCAGTATTTT.

CDR3 loop: CASKLTSGFNTGELFF. Written as DNA, the CDR3 is TGCGCCAGCAAATTGACTAGCGGGTTCAACACCGGGGAGCTGTTTTTT. The rearrangement joins TRBV23-1 to TRBJ2-2, with 10 nucleotides matching TRBD2. TRBV23-1 is an ORF, with its function uncertain. The CDR3 spans 16 residues. J gave up 2 bases and V 7 bases, and 7 bases lay outside the gene matches.

The gene calls are TRBV7-9 and TRBJ1-6; no clear D. V was shortened by 4 bases and J by 9 bases, with 13 bases between the two germline ends. The CDR3 totals 14 residues. From germline, CDR1 is SEHNR and CDR2 FQNEAQ (reference sequence). The CDR3 nucleotides are TGTGCCAGCAGCTCCCTTGTCCCAAGTTCACCCCTCCACTTT. Translation gives CASSSLVPSSPLHF.

The rearrangement joins TRBV5-1 to TRBJ2-5, with a tentative D call TRBD2 (5 bases). This CDR3 spans 12 amino acids. Germline V gene data show CDR1 as SGHRS and CDR2 as YFSETQ. Trimming removed 4 bases from V and 4 bases from J, with 8 bases in between. The CDR3 loop is CASSVGRETQYF. The CDR3 DNA is TGCGCCAGCAGCGTGGGGAGAGAGACCCAGTACTTC.

This clone has only one observation. This sequence joins TRBV2 and TRBJ1-2; 12 nucleotides match TRBD1. V gave up 11 bases and J gave up 6 bases; unmatched junction bases: 13. CDR1 is SNHLY and CDR2 is FYNNEI in the germline V gene. The CDR3 contains 15 residues. The CDR3 coding sequence is TGTGCCGGGGCAAACTACGGGACAGGGGGCAATGGCTACACCTTC. Its translation is CAGANYGTGGNGYTF.

DNA for the CDR3: TGCAGTGCTAGTATTACAGTCGGATACGAGCAGTACTTC. It encodes CSASITVGYEQYF. This rearrangement joins TRBV20-1 to TRBJ2-7; D call uncertain. Germline lookup yields CDR1 DFQATT and CDR2 SNEGSKA (reference sequence). Trimming took 3 bases from V and 4 from J, leaving 13 bases between them. This CDR3 has 13 amino acids.

This chain joins TRBV19 and TRBJ1-2, with 9 bases aligning to TRBD1. The junction had 15 bases not matched to a gene; V was cut back by 10 bases and J by 3 bases. Germline CDR1 is LNHDA and CDR2 is SQIVND (reference sequence). The CDR3 consists of 16 residues. CDR3 in DNA: TGTGCCACCAAGCAAGGGACAGGGAGCCCTTACTATGGCTACACCTTC. Its translation is CATKQGTGSPYYGYTF.

The chain is built from TRBV6-1 and TRBJ2-7; D gene unclear. Looked up from germline, CDR1 is MNHNS and CDR2 is SASEGT. The CDR3 loop spans 15 amino acids. V shed 0 bases and J shed 4 bases, with 13 bases lying between them. The CDR3 region has the DNA TGTGCCAGCAGTGAAGCTCTTTACTCTTCATACGAGCAGTACTTC. Protein sequence: CASSEALYSSYEQYF.

The rearrangement joins TRBV7-6 to TRBJ2-5; D is unresolved. This CDR3 contains 11 residues. Germline V CDR1 and CDR2: SGHVS, FNYEAQ. The V end lost 6 bases, the J end lost 2 bases, and 4 bases lay between the germline ends. In nucleotides, the CDR3 is TGTGCCAGCAGGGAACAAGAGACCCAGTACTTC. This translates into CASREQETQYF.

This clone has more than one count but fewer than ten. The chain links TRBV7-9 to TRBJ2-5; TRBD2 agrees at 9 bases. The CDR3 extends over 15 amino acids. The trim removed 4 bases at V and 4 bases at J, leaving 7 bases unmatched. Germline V CDR1 and CDR2: SEHNR, FQNEAQ (reference sequence). CDR3 residues: CASSSYRTSAETQYF. Here the CDR3 DNA reads TGTGCCAGCAGCTCATATAGGACTAGCGCAGAGACCCAGTACTTC.

The rearrangement links TRBV5-1 to TRBJ2-7, with 8 bases aligning to TRBD2. From germline, CDR1 is SGHRS and CDR2 YFSETQ. This CDR3 spans 14 amino acids. With 0 bases clipped from V and 4 bases from J, the junction kept 3 bases outside the gene matches. CDR3 bases: TGCGCCAGCAGCTTGGTAGCGGGGAGGTACGAGCAGTACTTC. Translating gives CASSLVAGRYEQYF.

The chain couples TRBV29-1 to TRBJ2-2; TRBD2 is a possible D gene (5 bases). V dropped 6 bases and J dropped 0 bases, with 8 bases sitting between them. CDR1 and CDR2 (germline): SQVTM, ANQGSEA. CDR3 length equals 13 residues. CDR3 in amino acids: CSVRTPNTGELFF. CDR3 coding DNA: TGCAGCGTCAGGACTCCGAACACCGGGGAGCTGTTTTTT.

This rearrangement joins TRBV24-1 to TRBJ2-1; 8 bases match TRBD2. This CDR3 spans 15 amino acids. V trimming: 5 bases; J trimming: 4 bases; junction bases outside the gene matches: 6. Looked up from germline, CDR1 is KGHDR and CDR2 is SFDVKD. The CDR3 region has the DNA TGTGCCACCAGTGGGGCGGGGGGTCTTTACAATGAGCAGTTCTTC. This codes for CATSGAGGLYNEQFF.

The rearrangement uses TRBV9 and TRBJ1-2; TRBD1 matches 7 bases. The germline V gene encodes CDR1 SGDLS and CDR2 YYNGEE. The length of the CDR3 is 15 residues. J lost 7 bases, V lost 3 bases, and 12 bases had no gene match. CDR3 sequence (DNA): TGTGCCAGCAGCGAGGAGAGGGGGCGCCTAGGTGGCTACACCTTC. Protein: CASSEERGRLGGYTF.

CDR3 sequence reads: CASSGGGADTYEQYF. CDR3 DNA: TGCGCCAGCAGCGGTGGGGGGGCCGATACCTACGAGCAGTACTTC. The chain carries TRBV5-1 and TRBJ2-7; maybe TRBD2 (7 bases). V was pared by 4 bases and J by 2 bases, with 16 bases between. This CDR3 spans 15 amino acids. Germline V gives CDR1 SGHRS, CDR2 YFSETQ.

V gene TRBV9 combines with J gene TRBJ2-2; D is perhaps TRBD2 (6 bases). V was clipped by 0 bases and J by 4 bases, with 10 bases between them. CDR1 SGDLS and CDR2 YYNGEE come from the germline V gene. CDR3 size: 15 residues. CDR3 bases: TGTGCCAGCAGCGTAGCTGCGGGGAGCACCGGGGAGCTGTTTTTT. The encoded protein is CASSVAAGSTGELFF.

The chain recombines TRBV28 with TRBJ1-4, with D possibly matching TRBD1 (5 bases). The CDR3 loop spans 14 amino acids. In germline, CDR1 is MDHEN, CDR2 SYDVKM. V lost 1 base to trimming and J lost 8 bases, with 11 bases between them. In DNA, the CDR3 is TGTGCCAGCAGTTTATTAGGGGTGCGAGAAAAACTGTTTTTT. Its protein product is CASSLLGVREKLFF.

V gene TRBV2 combines with J gene TRBJ2-7; 7 positions match TRBD1. This CDR3 spans 13 amino acids. Germline CDR1 SNHLY, CDR2 FYNNEI. The junction had 6 bases not matched to a gene; V was cut back by 7 bases and J by 3 bases. CDR3 coding DNA: TGTGCCAGCAAAGGGACAGTCAACTACGAGCAGTACTTC. Its translation is CASKGTVNYEQYF.